One sample yielded the 30 T cell receptor beta chains listed below, sequenced in a study of CD8+ T cells in alopecia areata. Following RNA extraction, reverse transcription yielded cDNA that acted as the sequencing template. The table came from immunoSEQ multiplex PCR; TCRdb's copy has only in-frame clones and leaves some out. The data contain 90,000 to 100,000 clones, about 40% of them singletons. Input material: CD4+ T cells sorted from blood. The receptors come from a human donor with alopecia areata.

The chain recombines TRBV5-1 with TRBJ2-7, with TRBD1 matching over 9 bases. The germline V gene has CDR1 SGHRS and CDR2 YFSETQ. The J segment lost 7 bases and the V segment lost 3 bases, leaving 8 bases of the junction unmatched. The CDR3 loop spans 14 amino acids. The CDR3 loop is CASSSGGQGREQYF. The CDR3 DNA reads as TGCGCCAGCAGCTCCGGGGGACAGGGTCGGGAGCAGTACTTC.

The chain carries TRBV29-1 and TRBJ2-5, with TRBD2 identical over 12 bases. The J segment lost 5 bases and the V segment lost 3 bases, leaving 10 bases of the junction unmatched. This CDR3 has 16 amino acids. In germline, CDR1 is SQVTM, CDR2 ANQGSEA. CDR3 residues: CSVERTSGTSGETQYF. The CDR3 DNA reads as TGCAGCGTTGAGAGGACTAGCGGGACTTCGGGGGAGACCCAGTACTTC.

The J gene is TRBJ2-7, the V gene TRBV29-1; the D is unclear. CDR1 is SQVTM, CDR2 ANQGSEA, per germline. CDR3 size: 14 residues. V shed 0 bases and J shed 1 base, with 10 bases lying between them. CDR3 in amino acids: CSVEDARRSYEQYF. CDR3 DNA: TGCAGCGTTGAAGACGCCAGGAGATCCTACGAGCAGTACTTC.

This clone showed up just a few times. The rearrangement joins TRBV29-1 to TRBJ2-5, with D tentatively TRBD1 (6 bases). The tail of the sequence fits TRBJ2-7 better, so the J call may be wrong. CDR1 is SQVTM and CDR2 is ANQGSEA in the germline V gene. This CDR3 contains 12 residues. In DNA, the CDR3 is TGCAGCGTTGACAGGGGATCCTACGAGCAGTACTTC. Translation gives CSVDRGSYEQYF.

In its sample, this clone was seen a few times. The chain employs TRBV5-1 and TRBJ2-4; weak D call: TRBD1 (6 bases). The CDR3 consists of 16 residues. Germline values: CDR1 SGHRS, CDR2 YFSETQ. Trimming left V 0 bases short and J 2 bases short, with 12 bases between. CDR3 nucleotide sequence: TGCGCCAGCAGCTTGGCCCCAGGGGCTACCAAAAACATTCAGTACTTC. Translation gives CASSLAPGATKNIQYF.

This clone was detected only a few times. The chain has TRBV28 and TRBJ2-7; the match to TRBD1 covers 7 bases. The CDR3 extends over 14 amino acids. Germline V CDR1 and CDR2: MDHEN, SYDVKM. Trimming at V came to 7 bases and at J to 6 bases, leaving 12 bases not matched to a gene. CDR3 nucleotide sequence: TGTGCCAGCACTCAACCAGGACAGGCAGGCGAGCAGTACTTC. Protein product: CASTQPGQAGEQYF.

The gene calls are TRBV29-1 and TRBJ2-1, with D possibly matching TRBD2 (7 bases). The CDR3 is 13 amino acids. The germline gives CDR1 SQVTM, CDR2 ANQGSEA. Trimming stripped 6 bases from V and 4 bases from J, with 13 bases between. The DNA of the CDR3 is TGCAGCGTGGGGGGGCCCGTGTACAATGAGCAGTTCTTC. Translated, it gives CSVGGPVYNEQFF.

The chain uses TRBV5-4 and TRBJ2-2; tentative D call: TRBD1 (7 bases). The CDR3 has 16 amino acids. Trimming shortened V by 3 bases and J by 2 bases, and 14 bases separated the two germline ends. Looked up from germline, CDR1 is SGHNT and CDR2 is YYREEE (reference sequence). CDR3 DNA sequence: TGTGCCAGCAGCTGGAGGGGGACAGCTAACACCGGGGAGCTGTTTTTT. The encoded protein is CASSWRGTANTGELFF.

Regarding this clone: At the DNA level, this CDR3 is encoded by other sequences in the same sample as well. The chain uses TRBV28 and TRBJ2-5, with 7 bases aligning to TRBD1. The CDR3 extends over 12 amino acids. The germline V gene has CDR1 MDHEN and CDR2 SYDVKM. With 8 bases clipped from V and 5 bases from J, the junction kept 5 bases outside the gene matches. CDR3 in amino acids: CASSGTVETQYF. DNA of the CDR3: TGTGCCAGCTCCGGGACAGTGGAGACCCAGTACTTC.

In this sample, this clone turned up a few times. The rearrangement joins TRBV2 to TRBJ2-7; D remains ambiguous. Looked up from germline, CDR1 is SNHLY and CDR2 is FYNNEI. This CDR3 has 15 residues. V was trimmed by 1 base and J by 2 bases, leaving 12 bases between them. In DNA form, the CDR3 reads TGTGCCAGCAGTGAAGAGCTTCGGGTTACCTACGAGCAGTACTTC. It is translated as CASSEELRVTYEQYF.

This chain connects TRBV5-1 to TRBJ2-5; 9 nucleotides line up with TRBD1. Trimming cost V 3 bases and J 5 bases; bases outside gene matches: 8. CDR3 size: 15 residues. Germline loops: CDR1 SGHRS, CDR2 YFSETQ. The CDR3 reads CASSSEGTGTETQYF. In nucleotides, the CDR3 is TGCGCCAGCAGCTCGGAGGGGACAGGGACGGAGACCCAGTACTTC. The whole variable domain, remainder taken from reference TRBV5-1 and TRBJ2-5, is KAGVTQTPRYLIKTRGQQVTLSCSPISGHRSVSWYQQTPGQGLQFLFEYFSETQRNKGNFPGRFSGRQFSNSRSEMNVSTLELGDSALYLCASSSEGTGTETQYFGPGTRLLVL.

The chain carries TRBV18 and TRBJ2-3; D is ambiguous. Trimming took off 6 bases at V and 6 bases at J, with 16 bases between the two ends. Germline V gives CDR1 KGHSH, CDR2 LQKENI. This CDR3 spans 14 amino acids. CDR3 loop: CASSQMPGWDTQYF. As DNA, the CDR3 is TGTGCCAGCTCGCAAATGCCTGGGTGGGATACGCAGTATTTT.

In its sample, this clone was seen a few times. The V and J genes are TRBV28 and TRBJ1-2, with D perhaps matching TRBD1 (6 bases). Germline V gene lookup returns CDR1 MDHEN and CDR2 SYDVKM. Between the trimmed V and J ends, which lost 4 bases and 2 bases, there was a span of 17 bases. The CDR3 runs to 16 residues. The CDR3 DNA reads TGTGCCAGCAGTTCGGGAAGCACAGGGAAGAACTATGGCTACACCTTC. It encodes CASSSGSTGKNYGYTF.

The V call is TRBV7-2, the J call TRBJ2-5, with a tentative D call TRBD2 (5 bases). The V gene lost 3 bases and the J gene lost 5 bases, with 10 bases spanning the gap. The germline CDR1 and CDR2 sequences are SGHTA and FQGNSA. The CDR3 covers 13 residues. The CDR3 region has the DNA TGTGCCAGCAGCTTGAGGGCACGGGAGACCCAGTACTTC. Protein product: CASSLRARETQYF.

The rearrangement joins TRBV7-6 to TRBJ2-7, with 10 nucleotides matching TRBD2. CDR1 and CDR2 from the germline V gene are SGHVS and FNYEAQ. Losses at the gene ends were 1 base for V and 4 bases for J; bases not matched to a gene: 7. The length of the CDR3 is 16 residues. The CDR3: CASSLGASGSLYEQYF. Here the CDR3 DNA reads TGTGCCAGCAGCTTAGGGGCTAGCGGGAGCTTGTACGAGCAGTACTTC.

This chain uses TRBV5-1 with TRBJ2-7; 11 nucleotides agree with TRBD1. There are 13 residues in the CDR3. V gave up 5 bases and J gave up 5 bases; unmatched junction bases: 3. Germline V lookup: CDR1 SGHRS, CDR2 YFSETQ. The CDR3 region has the DNA TGCGCCAGCAGACCGGGACAGGGGGACGAGCAGTACTTC. This codes for CASRPGQGDEQYF.

The chain links TRBV5-1 to TRBJ2-3; D perhaps matches TRBD1 (5 bases). Deletions cut 5 bases from V and 1 base from J, with 17 bases between. The CDR3 is 16 residues long. CDR1 and CDR2 (germline): SGHRS, YFSETQ. CDR3: CASRLTATMGTDTQYF. CDR3 in DNA: TGCGCCAGCAGATTGACAGCTACTATGGGCACAGATACGCAGTATTTT. The entire variable domain, with the rest obtained from reference TRBV5-1 and TRBJ2-3, is as follows: KAGVTQTPRYLIKTRGQQVTLSCSPISGHRSVSWYQQTPGQGLQFLFEYFSETQRNKGNFPGRFSGRQFSNSRSEMNVSTLELGDSALYLCASRLTATMGTDTQYFGPGTRLTVL.

In its sample, this clone was seen a few times. The chain recombines TRBV29-1 with TRBJ1-1; no definite D call. Germline CDR1 is SQVTM and CDR2 is ANQGSEA. This CDR3 spans 13 amino acids. V was clipped by 3 bases and J by 1 base, with 9 bases between them. CDR3 DNA sequence: TGCAGCGTTGAGTTTTTCAGGAACACTGAAGCTTTCTTT. It translates to CSVEFFRNTEAFF.

The chain links TRBV30 to TRBJ2-2; the D gene is possibly TRBD1 (5 bases). The CDR3 has 14 residues. Trimming pared 2 bases from V and 6 bases from J, leaving 13 bases between. From germline, CDR1 is GTSNPN and CDR2 SVGIG (reference sequence). CDR3 protein: CAWSLQGGAGELFF. For the CDR3, the DNA is TGTGCCTGGAGTCTCCAGGGTGGGGCCGGGGAGCTGTTTTTT.

This chain joins TRBV7-9 and TRBJ2-1; possibly TRBD1 for D (5 bases). Germline CDR1 SEHNR, CDR2 FQNEAQ (reference sequence). This CDR3 spans 10 amino acids. The V end lost 5 bases, the J end lost 10 bases, and 6 bases lay between the germline ends. CDR3 DNA: TGTGCCAGCAGCCCAGGGGAGCAGTTCTTC. Its translation is CASSPGEQFF.

This clone came up a few times. The chain combines TRBV29-1 with TRBJ2-7; TRBD2 matches 7 bases. This CDR3 is built from 12 residues. Germline V gives CDR1 SQVTM, CDR2 ANQGSEA. V shed 4 bases, J shed 5 bases, and the junction held 5 bases outside the gene matches. CDR3 DNA: TGCAGCGTTGGTAGGGGAGGGGACGAGCAGTACTTC. Translating gives CSVGRGGDEQYF.

This clone appeared a few times. The chain carries TRBV2 and TRBJ1-5; possibly TRBD1 for D (5 bases). V shed 6 bases and J shed 6 bases, with 15 bases lying between them. The CDR3 runs 14 residues. The V gene's germline CDR1 is SNHLY and CDR2 FYNNEI. The CDR3 nucleotides read TGTGCCAGCAGGGACACAGGAATGAGTCAGCCCCAGCATTTT. Protein product: CASRDTGMSQPQHF.

A few counts support this clone. The chain has TRBV29-1 and TRBJ2-7; D unresolved. The ends were cut back, 4 bases at V and 2 bases at J, with 6 bases in the middle. Germline CDR1 reads SQVTM; CDR2 reads ANQGSEA. The CDR3 loop spans 11 amino acids. The CDR3 region is CSVGWPYEQYF. CDR3 sequence (DNA): TGCAGCGTTGGGTGGCCCTACGAGCAGTACTTC.

V gene TRBV29-1 combines with J gene TRBJ1-1; 8 bases are shared with TRBD1. Germline V CDR1 and CDR2: SQVTM, ANQGSEA. The V segment lost 8 bases and the J segment 5 bases; nucleotides outside the gene matches: 7. The CDR3 contains 12 residues. The DNA of the CDR3 is TGCAGCAATCTCAGGGGGCAGACTGAAGCTTTCTTT. It is translated as CSNLRGQTEAFF.

This clone was counted only a few times. The chain couples TRBV7-3 to TRBJ2-1; perhaps TRBD2 as D (6 bases). V lost 8 bases to trimming and J lost 4 bases, with 15 bases between them. Germline V gene lookup returns CDR1 SGHTA and CDR2 FQGTGA. This CDR3 contains 14 residues. The CDR3 protein is CASSGGSGYNEQFF. CDR3 bases: TGTGCCAGCTCCGGAGGGTCGGGATACAATGAGCAGTTCTTC.

The DNA of the CDR3 is TGTGCCAGCAGCGCGGACTTCAGGGGAAATGATTCACCCCTCCACTTT. Translated: CASSADFRGNDSPLHF. This sequence joins TRBV9 and TRBJ1-6, with D possibly TRBD1 on 6 matching bases. Germline V gene lookup returns CDR1 SGDLS and CDR2 YYNGEE. This CDR3 has 16 residues. Trimming cost V 3 bases and J 8 bases, with 18 bases left between them.

In its sample, this clone was seen a few times. The gene calls are TRBV29-1 and TRBJ1-3; D is unclear. Germline V gene sequence: CDR1 SQVTM, CDR2 ANQGSEA. The CDR3 consists of 12 residues. V was cut by 4 bases and J by 0 bases, with 4 bases left in between. The DNA for the CDR3 is TGCAGCGTTGGTGACTCTGGAAACACCATATATTTT. This codes for CSVGDSGNTIYF.

This clone was found a few times. J is TRBJ2-1 and V is TRBV10-3; no firm D call. The germline V and J ends were trimmed by 3 bases and 3 bases, with 9 bases remaining between them. Germline CDR1 and CDR2: ENHRY and SYGVKD. CDR3 size: 14 residues. CDR3 nucleotides: TGTGCCATCAGTGACCCAACCCTCTACAATGAGCAGTTCTTC. Protein sequence: CAISDPTLYNEQFF.

The table lists this clone with a few counts. The chain couples TRBV5-5 to TRBJ2-5; 10 nucleotides agree with TRBD2. Germline CDR1 is SGHKS and CDR2 is YYEKEE (reference sequence). V gave up 3 bases and J gave up 9 bases; unmatched junction bases: 11. The CDR3 is made up of 15 amino acids. The CDR3 protein is CASSWASGGPPAQYF. The DNA of the CDR3 is TGTGCCAGCAGCTGGGCTAGCGGGGGCCCTCCGGCCCAGTACTTC. Filled out from reference TRBV5-5 and TRBJ2-5, the complete variable domain reads DAGVTQSPTHLIKTRGQQVTLRCSPISGHKSVSWYQQVLGQGPQFIFQYYEKEERGRGNFPDRFSARQFPNYSSELNVNALLLGDSALYLCASSWASGGPPAQYFGPGTRLLVL.

This chain uses TRBV2 with TRBJ2-5; 12 bases fit TRBD2. From germline, CDR1 is SNHLY and CDR2 FYNNEI. The CDR3 sequence is 15 residues long. With V trimmed by 4 bases and J by 7 bases, 7 bases remained unmatched. The CDR3 spells CASSGLAGVVGTQYF. The DNA of the CDR3 is TGTGCCAGCAGTGGACTAGCGGGAGTTGTAGGGACCCAGTACTTC.